This TCR beta chain was identified in a study of PD-L1 blockade in urothelial cancer. Across the whole study: The patients' atezolizumab therapy, 1,200 mg intravenously every 3 weeks, started around 2014. Males with bladder-origin urothelial cancer constituted about 85% of the 29 patients.

As for time point: pretreatment peripheral blood. The authors spiked synthetic TCR analog templates into each PCR. The method was immunoSEQ multiplex PCR; TCRdb's version includes in-frame clones alone and lacks a portion of them. The sample lists about 55,000 clones; about four fifths were seen once. The germline V gene has CDR1 MNHEY and CDR2 SVGAGI. The trim removed 6 bases at V and 5 bases at J, leaving 6 bases unmatched. This CDR3 is built from 13 residues. The clonotype originates from a man in his fifties with urothelial cancer. The chain recombines TRBV6-5 with TRBJ1-1; 7 nucleotides match TRBD1. The sequenced sample was PBMCs, obtained around atezolizumab (anti-PD-L1) treatment. For the CDR3, the DNA is TGTGCCAGCAGGATGACAGGGCGGACTGAAGCTTTCTTT. Its translation: CASRMTGRTEAFF.